This TCR beta chain comes out of a study of T cell responses to AZD1222 COVID-19 vaccine. Study information: Analysis merged second doses at about 4 or about 12 weeks.

Overall study findings and caveats: Elevations in Spike-specific TCR breadth and depth followed administration of two AZD1222 doses.

The sample holds a few counts of this clone. The antigen is not known. Some clones are missing from TCRdb's copy, which holds only in-frame ones; the method was immunoSEQ multiplex PCR. The top ten hold 3.5% to 4.5% of the sample, which has under 200,000 clones, 93% seen once. V lost 5 bases and J lost 0, with 12 bases in between. Germline V gene sequence: CDR1 SEHNR, CDR2 FQNEAQ (reference sequence). The CDR3 totals 15 residues. This receptor was taken from an adult in good health. The gene calls are TRBV7-9 and TRBJ2-3; tentatively, D is TRBD1 (7 bases). This sample comprised peripheral blood, obtained on day 0 of AZD1222 vaccination. CDR3 nucleotides: TGTGCCAGCAGCCCACAGGGGACTAGCACAGATACGCAGTATTTT. This gives the protein CASSPQGTSTDTQYF.